The T cell receptor beta chain described here comes from a study of cytomegalovirus exposure and HLA in healthy donors (dated by TCRdb to 2015 to 2018). At the level of the whole study: The 550 to 750 repertoires of the first cohort and the roughly 120 validation repertoires were produced on the same platform, according to a later analysis. The study aimed to test whether signatures of past pathogen exposure could be identified by cataloging public T cell receptors. In addition to the first cohort of approximately 670 subjects, a separate validation cohort of approximately 110 different subjects was used. To predict cytomegalovirus infection status, the study combined high-throughput TCR immunosequencing, statistical association of individual TCRs with disease status, and machine learning.

The library was made by the immunoSEQ multiplex PCR assay. The original methods were these. A statistical classification framework was built for diagnosing cytomegalovirus status from the catalog of TCR beta chain sequences. TCRdb carries this immuneACCESS record with in-frame sequences only. Its versions omit some clonotypes, under half of them owing to an unresolved V gene in the studies checked, with the rest unexplained. That table gives V, J and clone size, and the DNA gave D and trimming. The table for this sample lists approximately 70,000 clones; around 94% of them were counted only once. The ten largest make up approximately 0.59% of the sample. General study outcomes and caveats: A later analysis found that TCRs clustered in the first cohort also tended to co-occur in the roughly 110 validation repertoires, with 94% of cluster scores above 0. Most TCR sequences were observed very rarely across donors, whereas some public TCRs were present in many individuals. It was suggested by the authors that the approach could potentially be generalized to other disease states and immunological phenotypes. In vitro tests confirmed that a few of the cytomegalovirus-associated TCR beta chains recognize cytomegalovirus antigens. The study gave a list of 150 to 200 TCR beta chains associated with cytomegalovirus. Cytomegalovirus status was reported to be diagnosed by the classifier with high specificity and sensitivity in both the original and validation cohorts. The validation cohort had no HLA typing available for a later analysis, so co-occurrence within that cohort was assessed over all 120 or so repertoires.

CDR1 and CDR2 are read off the germline V gene (reference sequence) as SGHNT and YYREEE. The V and J ends are trimmed by 4 bases and 3 bases, leaving 13 bases between them. The CDR3 measures 14 amino acids from cysteine to phenylalanine. Just the 42-base CDR3 DNA is kept, in frame starting at base 1. Remarks on this clone: This receptor's antigen is unknown. One base away there is no much larger clone; base qualities are not given.

The donors were included in the validation cohort of some 110 subjects, a group kept apart from the roughly 700-subject first cohort. The sequence was collected from a woman under 30 in good health and CMV-seronegative. The sequence links TRBV5-4 to TRBJ1-2; the D gene cannot be resolved reliably. The sequencing sample was made of PBMCs. The nucleotides read TGTGCCAGCAGCCGGGAAAGGGCAGACTATGGCTACACCTTC. It specifies CASSRERADYGYTF.